This record looks at one T cell receptor beta chain sequence and its context. Indicated time point: pretreatment peripheral blood. Each patient presented with locally advanced or metastatic urothelial carcinoma. This sample is drawn from a study of PD-L1 blockade in urothelial cancer. The overall study: In the patient group, most of the roughly 30 were males with bladder-origin urothelial cancer. Analysis of the blood was performed 3 weeks (second dose) and 6 weeks after treatment start.

Method: immunoSEQ multiplex PCR; TCRdb's copy keeps in-frame clones and lacks some. The profile covers tens of thousands of clones, with 70% to 90% appearing a single time and around 15% taken by the ten largest. This sequence originates from a man aged 60-69 years with urothelial cancer. The sequenced sample was PBMCs, obtained around atezolizumab (anti-PD-L1) treatment.

The CDR3 region has the DNA TGTGCCAGCAGCCGCGAATTGACTAGCGGGCAAGAGACCCAGTACTTC. Translation: CASSRELTSGQETQYF. The chain recombines TRBV7-8 with TRBJ2-5, with TRBD2 matching 10 bases. This CDR3 spans 16 amino acids. J lost 2 bases, V lost 5 bases, and 8 bases had no gene match. The germline gives CDR1 SGHVS, CDR2 FQNEAQ.